This is a list of T cell receptor beta chains from one sample in a study of blood T cell repertoires in COVID-19. Sequenced by immunoSEQ multiplex PCR; TCRdb stores in-frame clones only, minus some. The table shows approximately 50,000 clones, with roughly 90% occurring only once. The material sequenced was peripheral blood. Source of these receptors: a human donor in a cohort sampled during active COVID-19. Both conserved end residues are part of each CDR3. A D gene is named only where the DNA matches it firmly. Clone size is stated in some rows and not others, as once, few, many or a class when expanded.

>TRBJ2-7|-|TRBV24-1|TRBD2
CATSDPSGGHYEQYF
TGTGCCACCAGTGATCCGAGCGGGGGTCATTACGAGCAGTACTTC
>TRBJ2-5|-|TRBV7-8|-
CASSFGGMGETQYF
TGTGCCAGCAGTTTCGGGGGTATGGGGGAGACCCAGTACTTC
>TRBJ1-6|-|TRBV5-1|TRBD1
CASSLGDRGGSPLHF
TGCGCCAGCAGCTTGGGGGACAGGGGAGGCTCACCCCTCCACTTT
>TRBJ2-7|few|TRBV30|-
CAWNSGQPNYEQYF
TGTGCCTGGAACTCAGGACAGCCAAACTACGAGCAGTACTTC
>TRBJ1-4|-|TRBV6-6|-
CASRGGPPKWDEKLFF
TGTGCCAGCAGAGGGGGTCCACCCAAATGGGATGAAAAACTGTTTTTT
>TRBJ2-3|-|TRBV2|-
CASRDYEGTSDTQYF
TGTGCCAGTCGCGACTACGAGGGGACATCAGATACGCAGTATTTT
>TRBJ1-4|-|TRBV19|-
CASTEGVGEKLFF
TGTGCCAGTACCGAAGGGGTAGGCGAAAAACTGTTTTTT
>TRBJ1-3|once|TRBV6-6|-
CASSYGSGLNTIYF
TGTGCCAGCAGTTACGGGTCAGGGTTAAACACCATATATTTT
>TRBJ2-7|-|TRBV15|-
CATSPQGRRVTSYEQYF
TGTGCCACCAGCCCCCAGGGGCGCAGAGTCACATCCTACGAGCAGTACTTC
>TRBJ1-2|-|TRBV11-2|TRBD1
CASSLDATGLSEGYTF
TGTGCCAGCAGCTTAGATGCGACAGGGCTCTCGGAAGGCTACACCTTC
>TRBJ2-6|-|TRBV7-3|-
CASSRRTGANVLTF
TGTGCCAGCAGCCGGCGGACAGGGGCCAACGTCCTGACTTTC
>TRBJ1-5|few|TRBV2|TRBD1
CASGQGYGNQPQHF
TGTGCCAGCGGACAGGGTTACGGCAATCAGCCCCAGCATTTT
>TRBJ2-7|-|TRBV6-5|-
CASSLTNLGEQYF
TGTGCCAGCAGCCTCACTAACTTGGGCGAGCAGTACTTC
>TRBJ1-6|-|TRBV19|-
CASSANLASYNSPLHF
TGTGCCAGTAGTGCGAACTTAGCCTCCTATAATTCACCCCTCCACTTT
>TRBJ2-7|-|TRBV4-1|TRBD2
CASSQDRGLAGGPHEQYF
TGCGCCAGCAGCCAAGATCGGGGACTAGCGGGAGGGCCCCACGAGCAGTACTTC
>TRBJ1-4|-|TRBV5-4|TRBD1
CASSSAVPGQLNEKLFF
TGTGCCAGCAGCAGCGCCGTACCGGGACAGCTAAATGAAAAACTGTTTTTT
>TRBJ2-7|-|TRBV18|TRBD1
CASSRSTGTESYEQYF
TGTGCCAGCTCACGTTCTACCGGGACAGAGAGCTACGAGCAGTACTTC
>TRBJ1-5|-|TRBV28|-
CASSFGGNQPQHF
TGTGCCAGCAGTTTCGGGGGTAATCAGCCCCAGCATTTT
>TRBJ2-1|-|TRBV5-1|TRBD2
CASSHGEGLGNEQFF
TGCGCCAGCAGCCATGGGGAGGGCCTGGGCAATGAGCAGTTCTTC
>TRBJ1-2|-|TRBV2|-
CASSDPDRRIYGYTF
TGTGCCAGCAGTGACCCCGACAGGAGAATCTATGGCTACACCTTC
>TRBJ1-1|once|TRBV10-1|-
CASSEGLFHEAFF
TGCGCCAGCAGTGAGGGTCTATTCCATGAAGCTTTCTTT
>TRBJ1-5|medium-sized|TRBV2|-
CASTPGWGQPQHF
TGTGCCAGCACCCCAGGGTGGGGTCAGCCCCAGCATTTT
>TRBJ2-2|-|TRBV5-1|-
CASSQTQGNTGELFF
TGCGCCAGCAGCCAGACACAGGGGAACACCGGGGAGCTGTTTTTT
>TRBJ2-3|once|TRBV18|TRBD1
CASSLHAGQGALSTDTQYF
TGTGCCAGCTCACTACATGCGGGACAGGGGGCCCTCAGCACAGATACGCAGTATTTT
>TRBJ2-2|-|TRBV3-1/TRBV3-2|TRBD2
CASSRGLAGWVSGELFF
TGTGCCAGCAGCCGCGGACTAGCGGGATGGGTTTCCGGGGAGCTGTTTTTT
>TRBJ1-3|-|TRBV9|-
CASSNTRAGDNSGNTIYF
TGTGCCAGCAGCAATACCAGGGCTGGCGATAACTCTGGAAACACCATATATTTT
>TRBJ1-5|-|TRBV6-5|TRBD1
CASSRTGSQPQHF
TGTGCCAGCAGTAGGACAGGGAGTCAGCCCCAGCATTTT
>TRBJ2-3|-|TRBV7-8|TRBD2
CASIPLAGDQDTQYF
TGTGCCAGCATCCCCTTGGCGGGAGATCAAGATACGCAGTATTTT
>TRBJ2-5|-|TRBV10-3|-
CAISPGGRAQETQYF
TGTGCCATCAGTCCTGGGGGCCGGGCCCAAGAGACCCAGTACTTC
>TRBJ1-5|-|TRBV28|TRBD1
CASSQGVERPQHF
TGTGCCAGCAGTCAGGGGGTAGAGCGGCCCCAGCATTTT
>TRBJ1-2|-|TRBV15|TRBD1
CATSPWTGRGGYTF
TGTGCCACCAGCCCCTGGACAGGGAGAGGTGGCTACACCTTC
>TRBJ2-7|-|TRBV27|-
CASSKPGNYEQYF
TGTGCCAGCAGTAAACCGGGTAACTACGAGCAGTACTTC
>TRBJ1-2|-|TRBV27|TRBD1
CASSLSAGGFRGYTF
TGTGCCAGCAGTTTATCGGCAGGGGGCTTTCGTGGCTACACCTTC
>TRBJ2-7|once|TRBV7-9|TRBD2
CASSLVRTSGRYEQYF
TGTGCCAGCAGCTTAGTGAGGACTAGCGGGAGGTACGAGCAGTACTTC
>TRBJ1-1|-|TRBV19|-
CASSRSAGRRTEAFF
TGTGCCAGTAGTAGATCGGCAGGGAGGAGAACTGAAGCTTTCTTT
>TRBJ2-5|-|TRBV7-7|TRBD1
CASSSGGHETQYF
TGTGCTAGCAGTTCAGGGGGTCATGAGACCCAGTACTTC
>TRBJ1-5|-|TRBV7-9|-
CASSPPGSNQPQHF
TGTGCCAGCAGCCCGCCAGGGAGCAATCAGCCCCAGCATTTT
>TRBJ1-3|-|TRBV27|-
CASSSPAGRRGHSGNTIYF
TGTGCCAGCAGTTCACCGGCAGGTCGAAGGGGACACTCTGGAAACACCATATATTTT
>TRBJ2-5|-|TRBV20-1|-
CSVASWDF
TGCAGTGTGGCTAGTTGGGACTTC
>TRBJ2-3|-|TRBV2|-
CASRWTILTDTQYF
TGTGCCAGCAGGTGGACTATACTCACAGATACGCAGTATTTT
>TRBJ2-1|once|TRBV4-1|TRBD2
CASSQGLSGRASYEQFF
TGCGCCAGCAGCCAAGGCCTTAGCGGGAGAGCGAGTTATGAGCAGTTCTTC
>TRBJ2-1|once|TRBV4-1|-
CASSRTEGRNEQFF
TGCGCCAGCAGCCGAACCGAAGGGAGGAATGAGCAGTTCTTC